Only a few counts were recorded for the clone carrying this T cell receptor (beta chain). Antigen specificity is unknown. Repertoires were generated with immunoSEQ multiplex PCR, while TCRdb's copy carries only in-frame clones and drops some. The data hold some 70,000 clones, with roughly four fifths observed a single time. These data originate in a study of T cell responses to AZD1222 COVID-19 vaccine. Trimming removed 0 bases at V and 6 bases at J, with 14 bases between. Per germline, CDR1 MRHNA and CDR2 SNTAGT. The CDR3 is 15 amino acids. General observations from the study: As reported, nearly half of all spike-specific TCRs target variant regions that are unmutated. It should be noted that donors were predominantly white British and more often female, and clonal diversity was possibly underestimated. The study found vaccine-associated CD4 TCRs spanning spike, dominant at 160-218 and 743-854. Seropositive AZD1222 recipients at baseline numbered only 6 or 7.

The receptor's source is an adult in good health. The chain combines TRBV6-4 with TRBJ1-2; no reliable D call. The sample in question was peripheral blood, obtained on day 0 of AZD1222 vaccination. In DNA form, the CDR3 reads TGTGCCAGCAGTGACTCGAGGGAATTAGAGGATGGCTACACCTTC. Its translation: CASSDSRELEDGYTF.